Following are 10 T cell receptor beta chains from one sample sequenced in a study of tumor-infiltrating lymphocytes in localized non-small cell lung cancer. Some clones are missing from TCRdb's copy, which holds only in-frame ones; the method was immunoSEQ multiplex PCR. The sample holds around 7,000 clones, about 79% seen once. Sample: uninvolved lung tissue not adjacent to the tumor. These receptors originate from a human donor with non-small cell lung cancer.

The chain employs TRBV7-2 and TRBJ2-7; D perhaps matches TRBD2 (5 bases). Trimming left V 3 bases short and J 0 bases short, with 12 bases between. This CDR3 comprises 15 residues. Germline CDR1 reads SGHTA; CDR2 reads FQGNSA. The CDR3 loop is CASSLVEGSSYEQYF. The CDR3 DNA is TGTGCCAGCAGCTTGGTAGAGGGTAGCTCCTACGAGCAGTACTTC.

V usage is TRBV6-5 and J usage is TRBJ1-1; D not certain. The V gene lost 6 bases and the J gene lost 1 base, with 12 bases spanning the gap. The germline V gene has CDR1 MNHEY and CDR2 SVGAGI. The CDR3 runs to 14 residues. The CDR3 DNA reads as TGTGCCAGCAGGACGAATCTTCAGAACACTGAAGCTTTCTTT. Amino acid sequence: CASRTNLQNTEAFF.

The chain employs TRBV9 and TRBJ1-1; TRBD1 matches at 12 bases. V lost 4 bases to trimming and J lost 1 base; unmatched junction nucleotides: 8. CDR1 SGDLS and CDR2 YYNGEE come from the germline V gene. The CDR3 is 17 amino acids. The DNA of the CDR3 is TGTGCCAGCAGCACGCGGGACAGGGGGCTCTCGAACACTGAAGCTTTCTTT. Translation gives CASSTRDRGLSNTEAFF.

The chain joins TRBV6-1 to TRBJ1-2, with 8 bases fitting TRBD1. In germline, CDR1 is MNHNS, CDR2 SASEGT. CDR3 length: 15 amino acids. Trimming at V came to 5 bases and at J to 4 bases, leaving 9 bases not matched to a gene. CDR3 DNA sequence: TGTGCCAGCAGTTTCAGGGGGCTAGGGGCCTATGGCTACACCTTC. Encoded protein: CASSFRGLGAYGYTF.

CDR3 in DNA: TGCGCCAGCAGCCTCGGGACTAGCGGAATCGAGCAGTTCTTC. Translated, it gives CASSLGTSGIEQFF. V usage is TRBV4-1 and J usage is TRBJ2-1; TRBD2 aligns across 11 bases. The ends lost 4 bases at V and 10 bases at J; junction bases unmatched: 6. This CDR3 spans 14 amino acids. Germline lookup yields CDR1 MGHRA and CDR2 YSYEKL.

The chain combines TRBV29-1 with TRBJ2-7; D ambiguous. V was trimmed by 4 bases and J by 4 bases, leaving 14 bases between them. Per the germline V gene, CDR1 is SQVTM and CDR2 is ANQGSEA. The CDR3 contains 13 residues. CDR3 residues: CSVVSDGRYEQYF. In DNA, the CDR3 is TGCAGCGTTGTTTCTGACGGAAGGTACGAGCAGTACTTC.

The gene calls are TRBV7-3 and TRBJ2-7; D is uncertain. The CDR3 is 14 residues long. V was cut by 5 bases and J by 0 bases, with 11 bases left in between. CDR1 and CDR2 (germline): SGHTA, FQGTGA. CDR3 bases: TGTGCCAGCAGCCCCTCTCACAGCTCCTACGAGCAGTACTTC. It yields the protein CASSPSHSSYEQYF.

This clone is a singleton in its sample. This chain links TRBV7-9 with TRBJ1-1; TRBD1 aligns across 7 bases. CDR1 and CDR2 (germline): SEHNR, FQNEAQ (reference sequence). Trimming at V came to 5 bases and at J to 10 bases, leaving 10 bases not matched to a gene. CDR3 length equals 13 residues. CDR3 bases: TGTGCCAGCAGCCTGGGACAGACCGCCCCAGCTTTCTTT. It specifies CASSLGQTAPAFF. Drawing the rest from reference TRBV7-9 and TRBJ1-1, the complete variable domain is DTGVSQNPRHKITKRGQNVTFRCDPISEHNRLYWYRQTLGQGPEFLTYFQNEAQLEKSRLLSDRFSAERPKGSFSTLEIQRTEQGDSAMYLCASSLGQTAPAFFGQGTRLTVV.

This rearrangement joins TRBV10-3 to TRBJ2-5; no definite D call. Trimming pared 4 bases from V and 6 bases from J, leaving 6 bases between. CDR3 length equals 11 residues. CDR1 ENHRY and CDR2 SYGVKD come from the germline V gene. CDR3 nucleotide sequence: TGTGCCATCAGTGTATCCCAGACCCAGTACTTC. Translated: CAISVSQTQYF.

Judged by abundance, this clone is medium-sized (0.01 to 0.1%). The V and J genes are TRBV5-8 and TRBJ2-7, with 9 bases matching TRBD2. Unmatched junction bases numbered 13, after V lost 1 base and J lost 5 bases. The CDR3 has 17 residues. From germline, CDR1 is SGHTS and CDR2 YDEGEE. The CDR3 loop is CASSLRIPLAGTHEQYF. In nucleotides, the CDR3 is TGTGCCAGCAGCTTGAGAATCCCCCTAGCGGGAACCCACGAGCAGTACTTC.